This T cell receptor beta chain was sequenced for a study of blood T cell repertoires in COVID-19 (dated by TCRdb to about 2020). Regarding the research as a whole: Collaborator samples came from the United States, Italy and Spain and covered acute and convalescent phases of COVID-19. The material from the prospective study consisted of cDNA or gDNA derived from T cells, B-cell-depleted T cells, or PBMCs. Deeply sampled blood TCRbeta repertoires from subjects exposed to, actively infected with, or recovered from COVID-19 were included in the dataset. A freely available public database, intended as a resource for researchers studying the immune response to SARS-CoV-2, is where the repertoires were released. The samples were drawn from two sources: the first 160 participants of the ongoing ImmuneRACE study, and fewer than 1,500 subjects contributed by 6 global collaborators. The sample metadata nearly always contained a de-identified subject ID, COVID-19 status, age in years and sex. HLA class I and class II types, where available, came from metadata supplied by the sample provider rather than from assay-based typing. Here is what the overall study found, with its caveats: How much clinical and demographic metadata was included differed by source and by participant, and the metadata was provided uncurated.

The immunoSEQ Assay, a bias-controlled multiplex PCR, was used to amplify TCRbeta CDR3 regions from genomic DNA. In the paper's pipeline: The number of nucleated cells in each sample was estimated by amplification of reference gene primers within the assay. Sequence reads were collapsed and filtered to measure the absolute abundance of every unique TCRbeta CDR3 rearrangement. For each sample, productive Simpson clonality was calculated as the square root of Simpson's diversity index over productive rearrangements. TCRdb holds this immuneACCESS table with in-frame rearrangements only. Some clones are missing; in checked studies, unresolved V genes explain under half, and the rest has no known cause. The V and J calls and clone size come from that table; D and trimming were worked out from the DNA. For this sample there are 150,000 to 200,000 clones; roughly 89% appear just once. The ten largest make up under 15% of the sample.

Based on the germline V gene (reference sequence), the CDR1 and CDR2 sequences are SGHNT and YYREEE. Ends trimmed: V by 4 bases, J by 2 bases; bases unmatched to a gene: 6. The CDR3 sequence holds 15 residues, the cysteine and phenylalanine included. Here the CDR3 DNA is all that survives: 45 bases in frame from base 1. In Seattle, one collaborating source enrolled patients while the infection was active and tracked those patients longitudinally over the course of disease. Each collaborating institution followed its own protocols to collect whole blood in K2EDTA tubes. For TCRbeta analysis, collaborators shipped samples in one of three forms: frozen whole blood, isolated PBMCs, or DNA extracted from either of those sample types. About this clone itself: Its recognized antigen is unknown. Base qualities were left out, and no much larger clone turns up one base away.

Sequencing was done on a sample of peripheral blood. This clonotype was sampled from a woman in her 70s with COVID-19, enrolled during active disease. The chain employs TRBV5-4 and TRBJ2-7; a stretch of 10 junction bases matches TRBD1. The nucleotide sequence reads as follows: TGTGCCAGCAGCAGTGGACAGGGGGGGCCCTACGAGCAGTACTTC. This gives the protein CASSSGQGGPYEQYF.